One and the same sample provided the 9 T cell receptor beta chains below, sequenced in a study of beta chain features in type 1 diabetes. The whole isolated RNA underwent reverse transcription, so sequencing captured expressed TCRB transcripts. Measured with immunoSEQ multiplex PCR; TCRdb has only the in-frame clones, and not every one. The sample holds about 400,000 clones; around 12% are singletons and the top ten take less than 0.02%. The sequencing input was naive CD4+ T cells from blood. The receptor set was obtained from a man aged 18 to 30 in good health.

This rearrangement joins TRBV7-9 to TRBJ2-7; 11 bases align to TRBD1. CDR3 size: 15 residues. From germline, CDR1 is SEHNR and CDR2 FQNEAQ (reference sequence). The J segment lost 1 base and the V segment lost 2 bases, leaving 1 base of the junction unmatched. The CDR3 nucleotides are TGTGCCAGCAGCTTATGGGACAGGGGGTCCTACGAGCAGTACTTC. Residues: CASSLWDRGSYEQYF.

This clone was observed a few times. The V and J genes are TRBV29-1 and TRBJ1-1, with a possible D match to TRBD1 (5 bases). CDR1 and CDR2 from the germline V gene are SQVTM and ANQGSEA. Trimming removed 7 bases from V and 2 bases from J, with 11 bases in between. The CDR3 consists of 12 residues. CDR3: CSGSRANTEAFF. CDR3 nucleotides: TGCAGCGGTTCCAGGGCCAACACTGAAGCTTTCTTT.

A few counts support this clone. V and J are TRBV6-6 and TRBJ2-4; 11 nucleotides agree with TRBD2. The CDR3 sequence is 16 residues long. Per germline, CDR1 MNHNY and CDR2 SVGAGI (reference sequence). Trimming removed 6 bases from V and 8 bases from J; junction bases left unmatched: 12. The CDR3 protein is CASRTSGSGVGDIQYF. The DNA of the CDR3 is TGTGCCAGCAGAACTAGCGGGAGTGGAGTGGGGGACATTCAGTACTTC.

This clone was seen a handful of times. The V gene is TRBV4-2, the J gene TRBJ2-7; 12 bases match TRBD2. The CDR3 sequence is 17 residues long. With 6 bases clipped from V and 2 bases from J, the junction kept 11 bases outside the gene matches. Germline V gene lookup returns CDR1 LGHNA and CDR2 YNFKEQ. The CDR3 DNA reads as TGTGCCAGCAGTAGGACTAGCGGGAATAACCCACCCTACGAGCAGTACTTC. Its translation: CASSRTSGNNPPYEQYF.

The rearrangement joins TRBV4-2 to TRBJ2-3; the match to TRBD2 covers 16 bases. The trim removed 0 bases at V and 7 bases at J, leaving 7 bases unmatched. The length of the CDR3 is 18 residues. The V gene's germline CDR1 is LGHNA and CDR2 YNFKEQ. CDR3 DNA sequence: TGTGCCAGCAGCCAAGAAGGGACTAGCGGGAGGGCCACGAATACGCAGTATTTT. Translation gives CASSQEGTSGRATNTQYF.

The CDR3 DNA is TGTGCCAGCAGTGGGACTAGCGGGGGAGAGACCCAGTACTTC. Its protein product is CASSGTSGGETQYF. J is TRBJ2-5 and V is TRBV6-6; 14 nucleotides align to TRBD2. The CDR3 totals 14 residues. V shed 5 bases and J 4 bases; nucleotides not matched to a gene: 0. In germline, CDR1 is MNHNY, CDR2 SVGAGI (reference sequence).

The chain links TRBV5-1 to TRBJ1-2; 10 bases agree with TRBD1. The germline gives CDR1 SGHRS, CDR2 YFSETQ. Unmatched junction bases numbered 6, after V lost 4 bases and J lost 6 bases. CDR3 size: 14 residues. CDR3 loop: CASSVGQGLNGYTF. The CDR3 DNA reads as TGCGCCAGCAGCGTGGGACAGGGGTTGAATGGCTACACCTTC.

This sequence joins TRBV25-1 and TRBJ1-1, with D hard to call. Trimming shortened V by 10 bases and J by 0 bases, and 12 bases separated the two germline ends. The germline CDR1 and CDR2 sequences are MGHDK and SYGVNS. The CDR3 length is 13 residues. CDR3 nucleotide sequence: TGTGCCACCCACAGTCCTTTGAACACTGAAGCTTTCTTT. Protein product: CATHSPLNTEAFF.

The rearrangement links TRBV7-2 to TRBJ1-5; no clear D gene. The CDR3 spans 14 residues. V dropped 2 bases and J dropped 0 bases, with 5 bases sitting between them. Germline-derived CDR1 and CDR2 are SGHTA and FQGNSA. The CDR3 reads CASSLYSSNQPQHF. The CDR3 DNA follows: TGTGCCAGCAGCTTATACAGTAGCAATCAGCCCCAGCATTTT.